The entry below describes one TCR beta chain. Its antigen is not known. A much larger clone is a single base away; this may be a read error. This entry is derived from a study of T cells in localized non-small cell lung cancer. General study points: Adjacent uninvolved lung tissue had the highest T cell clonality, exceeding tumor. Only one tumor region went through sequencing, so heterogeneity may still be there.

Only in-frame clones appear in the TCRdb table, and some are missing; sequencing was by immunoSEQ multiplex PCR. The data show 38,000 or so clones, roughly 79% seen once. The TCR sequence derives from a male donor aged 60 or over with stage II lung adenocarcinoma. The specimen comprised peripheral blood mononuclear cells, sampled before any cancer treatment.

In nucleotides, the CDR3 is TGTGCCAGCAGCTTGGGGGAGGGGGCGAACTCGGCCTACGCCTTC. Translation gives CASSLGEGANSAYAF. The chain has TRBV5-8 and TRBJ1-2, with TRBD1 matching 7 bases. CDR3 length: 15 amino acids. Germline CDR1 SGHTS, CDR2 YDEGEE.